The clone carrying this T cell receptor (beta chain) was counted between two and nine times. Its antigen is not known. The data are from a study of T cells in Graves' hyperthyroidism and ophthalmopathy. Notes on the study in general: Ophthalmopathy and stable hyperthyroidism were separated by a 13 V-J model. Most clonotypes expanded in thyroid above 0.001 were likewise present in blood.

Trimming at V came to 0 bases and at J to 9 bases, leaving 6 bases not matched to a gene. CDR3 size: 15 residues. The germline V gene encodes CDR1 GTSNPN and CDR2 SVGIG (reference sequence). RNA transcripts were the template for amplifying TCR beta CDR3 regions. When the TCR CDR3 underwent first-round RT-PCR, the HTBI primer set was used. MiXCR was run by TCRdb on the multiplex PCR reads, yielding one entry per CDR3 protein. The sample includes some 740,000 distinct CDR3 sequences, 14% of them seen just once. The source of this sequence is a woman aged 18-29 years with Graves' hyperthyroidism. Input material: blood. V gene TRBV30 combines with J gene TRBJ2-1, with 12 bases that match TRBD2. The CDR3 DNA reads TGTGCCTGGAGTGTACAACTAGCGGGAGGAGGTGAGCAGTTCTTC. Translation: CAWSVQLAGGGEQFF.